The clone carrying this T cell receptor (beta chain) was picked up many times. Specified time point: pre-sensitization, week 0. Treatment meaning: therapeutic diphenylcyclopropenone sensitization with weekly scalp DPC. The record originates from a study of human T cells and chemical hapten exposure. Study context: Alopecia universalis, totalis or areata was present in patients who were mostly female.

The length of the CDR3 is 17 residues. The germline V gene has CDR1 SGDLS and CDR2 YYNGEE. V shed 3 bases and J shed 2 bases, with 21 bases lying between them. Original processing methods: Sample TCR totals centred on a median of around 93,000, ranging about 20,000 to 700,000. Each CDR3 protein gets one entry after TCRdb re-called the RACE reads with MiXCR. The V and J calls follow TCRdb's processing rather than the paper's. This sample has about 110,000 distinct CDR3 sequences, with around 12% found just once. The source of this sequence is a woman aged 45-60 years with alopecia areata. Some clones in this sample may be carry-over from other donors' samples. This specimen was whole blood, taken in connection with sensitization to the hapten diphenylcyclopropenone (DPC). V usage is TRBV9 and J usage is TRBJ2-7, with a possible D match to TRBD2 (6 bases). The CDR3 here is CASSALPQGTSPYEQYF. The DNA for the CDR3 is TGTGCCAGCAGCGCTCTCCCCCAAGGGACTTCACCCTACGAGCAGTACTTC.